The clone carrying this TCR beta chain was found a few times. A TCRbeta library incorporating unique molecular identifiers was prepared. Each CDR3 protein gets one entry after TCRdb re-called the PCR reads with MiXCR. The sample includes 240,000 or so distinct CDR3 sequences, roughly 8% of them seen just once. The data are from a study of T-cell reconstitution after alpha-beta-depleted transplantation in children. This receptor was identified in a male patient younger than 18 who had a stem cell transplant for acute lymphoblastic leukemia, so the T cells may come from the graft donor. This material consisted of PBMCs, mostly from graft donor cells, taken 180 days after TCRalphabeta/CD19-depleted stem cell transplant.

Here the CDR3 DNA reads TGTGCCAGCAGCTCCCCCGGGCTTACCTTACTACGCGAGCAGTACTTC. This translates into CASSSPGLTLLREQYF. The chain has TRBV11-2 and TRBJ2-7; no firm D call. Trimming left V 4 bases short and J 6 bases short, with 22 bases between. The CDR3 contains 16 residues. Per germline, CDR1 SGHAT and CDR2 FQNNGV.